A single TCR beta chain is shown here with its context. What it binds is unknown. This record comes from a study of response to subunit inactivated influenza vaccine. Study-wide results and limits: Seasonal influenza vaccination, on each occasion, was suggested by the authors to recruit few new T cells.

One entry per CDR3 protein, called by TCRdb with MiXCR from the RT-PCR reads. The sample records more than 600,000 distinct CDR3 sequences, 15% to 20% being singletons. The specimen comprised PBMCs from blood, sampled 5 to 6 days after vaccination. This TCR was sampled from a man aged 45-60 years who received an inactivated influenza vaccine.

Here the CDR3 reads CASSQDLSGGSYNEQFF. The CDR3 DNA follows: TGCGCCAGCAGCCAAGATCTAAGCGGGGGGTCCTACAATGAGCAGTTCTTC. The rearrangement links TRBV4-3 to TRBJ2-1, with 9 nucleotides matching TRBD2. From germline, CDR1 is LGHNA and CDR2 YSLEER. The length of the CDR3 is 17 residues. V lost 0 bases, J lost 1 base, and 4 bases stayed unmatched.